The 20 T cell receptor beta chains below were found in one sample sequenced in a study of blood T cell repertoires in COVID-19. Generated by immunoSEQ multiplex PCR, the TCRdb table keeps only in-frame clones and is missing some. The table includes 140,000 to 150,000 clones, more than 75% detected once. The sequencing sample was made of peripheral blood. These receptors came from a man in his sixties with active or convalescent COVID-19.

This clone showed up just a few times. V is TRBV9 and J is TRBJ2-5; D is ambiguous. From germline, CDR1 is SGDLS and CDR2 YYNGEE. The CDR3 covers 15 residues. With 4 bases removed from V and 2 bases from J, the gap between germline ends came to 15 bases. In DNA, the CDR3 is TGTGCCAGCAGCCAGAGGTGGCAGATACAAGAGACCCAGTACTTC. It codes for CASSQRWQIQETQYF. The full variable domain, completed using reference TRBV9 and TRBJ2-5, is DSGVTQTPKHLITATGQRVTLRCSPRSGDLSVYWYQQSLDQGLQFLIQYYNGEERAKGNILERFSAQQFPDLHSELNLSSLELGDSALYFCASSQRWQIQETQYFGPGTRLLVL.

The chain is built from TRBV30 and TRBJ1-3; D might be TRBD1 (6 bases). Germline V gives CDR1 GTSNPN, CDR2 SVGIG (reference sequence). The CDR3 is made up of 15 amino acids. V was pared by 5 bases and J by 3 bases, with 17 bases between. The DNA for the CDR3 is TGTGCCTGGGACCTGGGGGGGGCAGGTGGAAACACCATATATTTT. Protein sequence: CAWDLGGAGGNTIYF.

The V gene is TRBV19, the J gene TRBJ2-1; D is possibly TRBD2 (5 bases). Germline assignment: CDR1 LNHDA and CDR2 SQIVND (reference sequence). This CDR3 is built from 13 residues. The V and J ends lost 6 bases and 4 bases respectively, with 10 bases between them. Here the CDR3 reads CASSRTQYNEQFF. In nucleotides, the CDR3 is TGTGCCAGTAGCCGGACTCAATACAATGAGCAGTTCTTC.

The CDR3 sequence is CASSLEHSNTEAFF. In DNA, the CDR3 is TGTGCCAGCAGCTTAGAGCATTCGAACACTGAAGCTTTCTTT. The chain is built from TRBV7-2 and TRBJ1-1; D uncertain. V was shortened by 1 base and J by 1 base, with 7 bases between the two germline ends. Germline V CDR1 and CDR2: SGHTA, FQGNSA. This CDR3 is built from 14 residues.

The chain links TRBV12-3 or TRBV12-4 to TRBJ1-5; D is ambiguous. The CDR3 is 13 amino acids. The V gene lost 2 bases and the J gene lost 4 bases, with 6 bases spanning the gap. The CDR3 reads CASSLTPNQPQHF. The CDR3 region has the DNA TGTGCCAGCAGTTTAACACCAAATCAGCCCCAGCATTTT.

This clone was seen a single time. CDR3 in amino acids: CASSVGGTSGEQFF. DNA for the CDR3: TGTGCCAGCAGCGTAGGAGGGACTAGCGGTGAGCAGTTCTTC. This chain uses TRBV9 with TRBJ2-1; TRBD2 agrees at 11 bases. CDR1 SGDLS and CDR2 YYNGEE come from the germline V gene. The V segment lost 0 bases and the J segment 9 bases; nucleotides outside the gene matches: 2. The CDR3 length is 14 residues.

The chain couples TRBV20-1 to TRBJ1-3; no clear D gene. The CDR3 runs 15 residues. In germline, CDR1 is DFQATT, CDR2 SNEGSKA (reference sequence). The V gene lost 5 bases and the J gene lost 0 bases, with 14 bases spanning the gap. The CDR3, as DNA: TGCAGTGCTGGTGGAGTACTGAGCTCTGGAAACACCATATATTTT. Its translation: CSAGGVLSSGNTIYF.

Notes on this clone: A junction end diverges from the germline sequence, so it may reflect a read error. This sequence joins TRBV3-1 (or the pseudogene TRBV3-2) and TRBJ2-7; the match to TRBD1 covers 7 bases. Germline V gene sequence: CDR1 LGHDT, CDR2 YNNKEL (reference sequence). There are 15 residues in the CDR3. The chain's CDR3 is CASSYDRDRPRAVLF. Written as DNA, the CDR3 is TGTGCCAGCAGCTATGACAGGGACCGACCCCGGGCCGTATTATTC.

The chain recombines TRBV10-3 with TRBJ1-6, with no clear D. The CDR3 loop spans 15 amino acids. Trimming removed 3 bases at V and 0 bases at J, with 6 bases between. Germline CDR1 ENHRY, CDR2 SYGVKD. This chain's CDR3 is CAISDTSSYNSPLHF. In DNA form, the CDR3 reads TGTGCCATCAGTGACACTAGCTCCTATAATTCACCCCTCCACTTT.

The chain combines TRBV14 with TRBJ1-1, with a tentative D call TRBD1 (5 bases). The CDR3 is made up of 13 amino acids. Germline assignment: CDR1 SGHDN and CDR2 FVKESK. Trimming pared 5 bases from V and 0 bases from J, leaving 7 bases between. The CDR3 DNA sequence: TGTGCCAGCAGCTCGACAGTGAACACTGAAGCTTTCTTT. This translates into CASSSTVNTEAFF.

The chain combines TRBV7-2 with TRBJ2-7; TRBD1 matches 8 bases. Trimming removed 3 bases from V and 4 bases from J; junction bases left unmatched: 8. Germline CDR1 is SGHTA and CDR2 is FQGNSA. There are 15 residues in the CDR3. The CDR3: CASSFPGTGSYEQYF. The CDR3 DNA follows: TGTGCCAGCAGCTTCCCCGGGACAGGATCTTACGAGCAGTACTTC.

V is TRBV5-5 and J is TRBJ2-7, with D unclear. Trimming cost V 5 bases and J 2 bases, with 11 bases left between them. The CDR3 consists of 13 residues. The V gene's germline CDR1 is SGHKS and CDR2 YYEKEE (reference sequence). As DNA, the CDR3 is TGTGCCAGCAGTTACCCTAGTCCCTACGAGCAGTACTTC. It yields the protein CASSYPSPYEQYF.

Only a few counts were recorded for this clone. This chain connects TRBV10-1 to TRBJ2-7; weak D call: TRBD2 (6 bases). The germline V gene has CDR1 WNHNN and CDR2 SYGVQD (reference sequence). The germline V and J ends were trimmed by 6 bases and 5 bases, with 14 bases remaining between them. The CDR3 sequence is 13 residues long. Here the CDR3 DNA reads TGCGCCAGCAGCCGAGCGGGCAGGGACGAGCAGTACTTC. Translated: CASSRAGRDEQYF.

The sample holds a few counts of this clone. The genes are TRBV3-1 (or the pseudogene TRBV3-2) and TRBJ2-1; TRBD2 might be the D (6 bases). There are 12 residues in the CDR3. The germline V gene has CDR1 LGHDT and CDR2 YNNKEL (reference sequence). Trimming pared 5 bases from V and 16 bases from J, leaving 18 bases between. This CDR3 is CASSGLGLPLFF. CDR3 DNA sequence: TGTGCCAGCAGCGGACTGGGACTCCCTTTATTCTTC.

This chain uses TRBV7-3 with TRBJ2-3; D possibly corresponds to TRBD2 (5 bases). Looked up from germline, CDR1 is SGHTA and CDR2 is FQGTGA. Trimming cost V 3 bases and J 4 bases, with 8 bases left between them. The CDR3 runs 13 residues. CDR3 amino acids: CASSFSRADTQYF. CDR3 nucleotide sequence: TGTGCCAGCAGCTTCTCGCGGGCAGATACGCAGTATTTT.

V gene TRBV5-1 combines with J gene TRBJ1-1; D unresolved. In germline, CDR1 is SGHRS, CDR2 YFSETQ. The CDR3 runs 17 residues. V was pared by 0 bases and J by 1 base, with 16 bases between. In nucleotides, the CDR3 is TGCGCCAGCAGCTTGGCTATCCAGGAAATTGGGAACACTGAAGCTTTCTTT. It specifies CASSLAIQEIGNTEAFF.

This clone has just a few counts. J is TRBJ1-3 and V is TRBV19; TRBD1 matches 7 bases. The V gene end was trimmed by 3 bases and the J gene end by 2 bases; junction bases not matched to a gene: 4. Germline loops: CDR1 LNHDA, CDR2 SQIVND (reference sequence). CDR3 length: 15 residues. The CDR3 region has the DNA TGTGCCAGTAGTATTGGACAGGTGACTGGAAACACCATATATTTT. This gives the protein CASSIGQVTGNTIYF. Supplemented by reference TRBV19 and TRBJ1-3, the full variable domain reads DGGITQSPKYLFRKEGQNVTLSCEQNLNHDAMYWYRQDPGQGLRLIYYSQIVNDFQKGDIAEGYSVSREKKESFPLTVTSAQKNPTAFYLCASSIGQVTGNTIYFGEGSWLTVV.

There are a few counts of this clone. V usage is TRBV4-3 and J usage is TRBJ2-1; 12 bases map to TRBD2. CDR1 LGHNA and CDR2 YSLEER come from the germline V gene. V shed 1 base and J 8 bases; nucleotides not matched to a gene: 18. CDR3 size: 20 residues. This CDR3 reads CASSQGPWTSGTTEQDEQFF. CDR3 DNA sequence: TGCGCCAGCAGCCAAGGGCCCTGGACTAGCGGGACCACGGAGCAGGATGAGCAGTTCTTC.

This chain joins TRBV28 and TRBJ2-7; the D gene is possibly TRBD2 (6 bases). CDR1 MDHEN and CDR2 SYDVKM come from the germline V gene. The CDR3 has 14 residues. The V end was cut by 5 bases, the J end by 7 bases, with 18 bases between. CDR3 region: CASSETSRPGEQYF. CDR3 DNA: TGTGCCAGCAGTGAGACTAGTCGACCGGGGGAGCAGTACTTC.

Note on this clone: A junction boundary mismatches the germline segment, possibly from a read error. The gene calls are TRBV6-2 or TRBV6-3 and TRBJ2-3; 9 bases map to TRBD2. Per the germline V gene, CDR1 is MNHEY and CDR2 is SVGEGT. This CDR3 is built from 13 residues. The CDR3 nucleotides are TGTGCCAGCAGTTCCCCACCGGGACTAGCCCAATTCTTT. This translates into CASSSPPGLAQFF.